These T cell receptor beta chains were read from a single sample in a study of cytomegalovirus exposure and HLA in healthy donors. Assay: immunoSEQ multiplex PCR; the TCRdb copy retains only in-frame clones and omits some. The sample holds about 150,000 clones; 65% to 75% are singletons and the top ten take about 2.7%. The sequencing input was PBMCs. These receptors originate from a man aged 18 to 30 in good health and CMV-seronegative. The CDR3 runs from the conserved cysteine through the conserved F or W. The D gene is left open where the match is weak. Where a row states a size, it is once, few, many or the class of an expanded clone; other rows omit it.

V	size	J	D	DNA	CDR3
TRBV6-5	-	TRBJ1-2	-	TGTGCCAGCAGTTACGCAGGGGACTATGGCTACACCTTC	CASSYAGDYGYTF
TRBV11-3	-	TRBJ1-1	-	TGTGCCAGCAGCTCACGAGATCTAGGAATCATCACTGAAGCTTTCTTT	CASSSRDLGIITEAFF
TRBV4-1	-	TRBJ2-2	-	TGCGCCAGCAGCCAAGCAGGGGCGGACACCGGGGAGCTGTTTTTT	CASSQAGADTGELFF
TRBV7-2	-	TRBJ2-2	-	TGTGCCAGCAGCTTAGTGGTTCGGCAGGCCGGGGAGCTGTTTTTT	CASSLVVRQAGELFF
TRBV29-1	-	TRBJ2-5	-	TGCAGCGGATGGCAGGGGTCGGAGACCCAGTACTTC	CSGWQGSETQYF
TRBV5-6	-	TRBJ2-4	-	TGTGCCAGCAGCCAAAACAGGAATCTGGCCAAAAACATTCAGTACTTC	CASSQNRNLAKNIQYF
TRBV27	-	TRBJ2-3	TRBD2	TGTGCCAGCAGTTTACAACCAGCGGGGGGGCAAGATACGCAGTATTTT	CASSLQPAGGQDTQYF
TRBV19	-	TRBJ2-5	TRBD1	TGTGCCACCAGGACAGGGGAAGAGACCCAGTACTTC	CATRTGEETQYF
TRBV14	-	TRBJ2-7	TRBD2	TGTGCCAGCAGCCCGATATCCCTAAAAAAGCGGGGGGCCTACGAGCAGTACTTC	CASSPISLKKRGAYEQYF
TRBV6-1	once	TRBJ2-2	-	TGTGCCAGCAGTGAACACACAGGGAATAGGGAGCTGTTTTTT	CASSEHTGNRELFF
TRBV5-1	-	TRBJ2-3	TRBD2	TGCGCCAGCAGGCAAGGGACTAGCGGGGGGGCTGTCACAGATACGCAGTATTTT	CASRQGTSGGAVTDTQYF
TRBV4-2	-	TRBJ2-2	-	TGTGCCAGCAGCCAAGCCCGCGAGGCTATTACTACCGGGGAGCTGTTTTTT	CASSQAREAITTGELFF
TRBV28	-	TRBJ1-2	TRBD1	TGTGCCAGCAGTCCTCCGTGGGGACAGGGGGGAGGCTACACCTTC	CASSPPWGQGGGYTF
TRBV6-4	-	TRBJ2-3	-	TGTGCCAGCAGTGACGGAGGGGAATGGCACACAGATACGCAGTATTTT	CASSDGGEWHTDTQYF
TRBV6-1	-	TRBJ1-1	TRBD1	TGTGCCACCCGAGGACAGGGAGGGAACACTGAAGCTTTCTTT	CATRGQGGNTEAFF
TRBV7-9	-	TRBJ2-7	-	TGTGCCAGCAGCTTAGCGCTGGCAGGCGAGCAGTACTTC	CASSLALAGEQYF
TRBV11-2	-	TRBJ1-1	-	TGTGCCAGCAGCTTAGAAGCGAACACTGAAGCTTTCTTT	CASSLEANTEAFF
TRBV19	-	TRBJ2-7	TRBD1	TGTGCCAGTAGTGATTACAGGGGGCACTCCTACGAGCAGTACTTC	CASSDYRGHSYEQYF
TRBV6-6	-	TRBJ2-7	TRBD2	TGTGCCAGCAGGAGACTAGCGGGGACAAGTGGGGACGAGCAGTACTTC	CASRRLAGTSGDEQYF
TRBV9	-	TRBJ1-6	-	TGTGCCAGCAGCGTAGGTGGGGACTTGGGTAATTCACCCCTCCACTTT	CASSVGGDLGNSPLHF
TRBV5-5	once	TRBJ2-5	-	TGTGCCAGCAGCTTGGGGCCCTCCGGGGAGACCCAGTACTTC	CASSLGPSGETQYF
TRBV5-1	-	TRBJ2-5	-	TGCGCCAGCAGCTGGGCTGAAGGAAAGACCCAGTACTTC	CASSWAEGKTQYF
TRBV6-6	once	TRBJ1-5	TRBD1	TGTGCCAGCAATGCCGGGACAGGGCATCAGCCCCAGCATTTT	CASNAGTGHQPQHF
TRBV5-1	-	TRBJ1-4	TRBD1	TGCGCCAGCAGCTCGGGACAGGGCGGTGGTGAAAAACTGTTTTTT	CASSSGQGGGEKLFF
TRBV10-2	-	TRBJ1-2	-	TGCGCCAGCAAATCCGACGGAGCTAACTATGGCTACACCTTC	CASKSDGANYGYTF
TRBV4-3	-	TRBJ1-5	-	TGCGCCAGCAGCCAAGACAGACACGACAATCAGCCCCAGCATTTT	CASSQDRHDNQPQHF
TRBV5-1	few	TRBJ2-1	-	TGCGCCAGCAGGGAGGCCTACAATGAGCAGTTCTTC	CASREAYNEQFF
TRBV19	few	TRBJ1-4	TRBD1	TGTGCCAGTAGTATTCCCGGGACAGGGGTTGAAAAACTGTTTTTT	CASSIPGTGVEKLFF
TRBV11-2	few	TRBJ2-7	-	TGTGCCAGCAGCTTAGTGGGGAGATACGAGCAGTACTTC	CASSLVGRYEQYF
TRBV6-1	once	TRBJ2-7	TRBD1	TGTGCCAGCAGTGAAGCGGGGACAGGCTCCTACGAGCAGTACTTC	CASSEAGTGSYEQYF
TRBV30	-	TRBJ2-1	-	TGTGCCTGGAGCGAACTCAATGAGCAGTTCTTC	CAWSELNEQFF
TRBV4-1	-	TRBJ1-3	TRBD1	TGCGCCAGCAGCCATCCACAGGGGGAAGGAAACACCATATATTTT	CASSHPQGEGNTIYF
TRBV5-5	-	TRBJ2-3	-	TGTGCCAGCAGCTTAGACCTCGGGGATACGCAGTATTTT	CASSLDLGDTQYF
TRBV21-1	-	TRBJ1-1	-	TGTGCCAGCAGCAGCCCGGGACAGGGTGAGTTCACTGAAGCTTTCTTT	CASSSPGQGEFTEAFF
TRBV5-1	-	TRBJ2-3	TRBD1	TGCGCCAGCAGCTTCGAGGGACAGGGTTGGAGCATAGATACGCAGTATTTT	CASSFEGQGWSIDTQYF
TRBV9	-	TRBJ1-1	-	TGTGCCAGCAGCCCCCACAGGTGGGATTCGGGGGGTGAAGCTTTCTTT	CASSPHRWDSGGEAFF
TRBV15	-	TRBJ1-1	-	TGTGCCACCAGCAGCAACTCTTGGGACAAAGCGAACACTGAAGCTTTCTTT	CATSSNSWDKANTEAFF
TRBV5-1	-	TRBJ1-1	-	TGCGCCAGCAGCTTGGCTACAGGGAACACTGAAGCTTTCTTT	CASSLATGNTEAFF
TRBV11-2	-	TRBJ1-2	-	TGTGCCAGCAGCTTATTTCTCGGCGGAGCTAACTATGGCTACACCTTC	CASSLFLGGANYGYTF
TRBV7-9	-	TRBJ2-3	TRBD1	TGTGCCAGCAGCTTCTCGACAGGGTTTTCCACGCAGTATTTT	CASSFSTGFSTQYF
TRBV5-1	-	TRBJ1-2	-	TGCGCCAGCAGCCCGGTGGCGGGGAGCTATGGCTACACCTTC	CASSPVAGSYGYTF
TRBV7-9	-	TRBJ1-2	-	TGTGCCAGCAGCTGGGGAGACAGGAGTAACTATGGCTACACCTTC	CASSWGDRSNYGYTF
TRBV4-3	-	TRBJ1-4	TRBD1	TGCGCCAGCAGCCACCTCCTGGGACAGGGGAATGAAAAACTGTTTTTT	CASSHLLGQGNEKLFF
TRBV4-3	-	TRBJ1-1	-	TGCGCCAGCAGCCGCCTGGCGGGGAGAACCACTGAAGCTTTCTTT	CASSRLAGRTTEAFF
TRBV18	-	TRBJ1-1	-	TGTGCCAGCTCACAGGGAGTGAACACTGAAGCTTTCTTT	CASSQGVNTEAFF
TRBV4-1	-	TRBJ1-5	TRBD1	TGCGCCAGCAGCCCGATAGGGACAGCCAATCAGCCCCAGCATTTT	CASSPIGTANQPQHF
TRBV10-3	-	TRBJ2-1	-	TGTGCCATCGGCTTGGCCGAGGGCAATGAGCAGTTCTTC	CAIGLAEGNEQFF
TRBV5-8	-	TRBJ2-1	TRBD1	TGTGCCAGCAGCCTAAGATACAGGGGGCGTAGAGGTGAGCAGTTCTTC	CASSLRYRGRRGEQFF
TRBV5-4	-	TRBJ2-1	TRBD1	TGTGCCAGCAGCCCTGACAGGGTCCGACTCGATGAGCAGTTCTTC	CASSPDRVRLDEQFF
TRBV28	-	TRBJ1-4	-	TGTGCCAGCATCGGACACTTAGGTGGGAATGAAAAACTGTTTTTT	CASIGHLGGNEKLFF
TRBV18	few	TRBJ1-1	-	TGTGCCAGCTCACCCCAGGGGAACACTGAAGCTTTCTTT	CASSPQGNTEAFF